A single sample is the source of the 21 T cell receptor beta chains below, sequenced in a study of blood T cell repertoires in COVID-19. Generated by immunoSEQ multiplex PCR, the TCRdb table keeps only in-frame clones and is missing some. The profile covers approximately 260,000 clones, with roughly 90% appearing a single time and around 6% taken by the ten largest. The sample consisted of PBMCs or T cells enriched from blood (not recorded which). These receptors originate from a woman aged 30 to 39 with acute COVID-19.

The CDR3 is CAGQGDIGSNTIYF. CDR3 bases: TGTGCCGGCCAGGGGGACATCGGCTCGAACACCATATATTTT. This chain connects TRBV30 to TRBJ1-3, with 7 bases fitting TRBD1. This CDR3 is built from 14 residues. J gave up 7 bases and V 8 bases, and 14 bases lay outside the gene matches. The germline CDR1 and CDR2 sequences are GTSNPN and SVGIG (reference sequence).

The chain uses TRBV5-1 and TRBJ2-5; 8 nucleotides agree with TRBD2. Germline assignment: CDR1 SGHRS and CDR2 YFSETQ. This CDR3 is built from 15 residues. V lost 4 bases and J lost 5; bases outside the gene matches: 10. In nucleotides, the CDR3 is TGCGCCAGCAGCACTCAGCGGGAGTGGTATGAGACCCAGTACTTC. Encoded protein: CASSTQREWYETQYF.

CDR3 nucleotides: TGTGCCAGCTCCAGAGACAGGGGTCCCAACGAGCAGTACTTC. The encoded protein is CASSRDRGPNEQYF. The chain recombines TRBV27 with TRBJ2-7; 8 bases agree with TRBD1. V trimming: 8 bases; J trimming: 5 bases; junction bases outside the gene matches: 11. The CDR3 contains 14 residues. Germline V lookup: CDR1 MNHEY, CDR2 SMNVEV (reference sequence).

This chain joins TRBV28 and TRBJ2-6; TRBD1 matches at 7 bases. The junction had 7 bases not matched to a gene; V was cut back by 5 bases and J by 0 bases. The germline CDR1 and CDR2 sequences are MDHEN and SYDVKM. This CDR3 region has 17 residues. The CDR3 bases are TGTGCCAGCAGTCGGACAGGCCTAAGCTCTGGGGCCAACGTCCTGACTTTC. Protein: CASSRTGLSSGANVLTF.

This sequence joins TRBV25-1 and TRBJ2-7; 7 positions match TRBD1. This CDR3 has 13 residues. Germline lookup yields CDR1 MGHDK and CDR2 SYGVNS. With V trimmed by 3 bases and J by 6 bases, 5 bases remained unmatched. The CDR3 DNA is TGTGCCAGCAGTGACAGGGGGTCCCGCGAGCAGTACTTC. The encoded protein is CASSDRGSREQYF.

The genes are TRBV7-3 and TRBJ2-1; 8 bases fit TRBD2. V lost 4 bases, J lost 6 bases, and 8 bases stayed unmatched. CDR1 and CDR2 (germline): SGHTA, FQGTGA. The CDR3 totals 15 residues. CDR3 in amino acids: CASSSSSGRGNEQFF. The CDR3 region has the DNA TGTGCCAGCAGCTCCTCAAGCGGGAGAGGCAATGAGCAGTTCTTC.

The V call is TRBV25-1, the J call TRBJ1-1; D not certain. The germline V and J ends were trimmed by 4 bases and 8 bases, with 5 bases remaining between them. The germline CDR1 and CDR2 sequences are MGHDK and SYGVNS. CDR3 length: 10 amino acids. The CDR3 DNA reads as TGTGCCAGCAGTGCGGGGGAAGCTTTCTTT. This translates into CASSAGEAFF.

The chain joins TRBV9 to TRBJ2-7; D might be TRBD1 (5 bases). Germline-derived CDR1 and CDR2 are SGDLS and YYNGEE. The CDR3 is made up of 14 amino acids. Between the trimmed V and J ends, which lost 4 bases and 6 bases, there was a span of 17 bases. The CDR3 DNA sequence: TGTGCCAGCAGCCCCGGTGGGGCCGCGAGCGAGCAGTACTTC. It yields the protein CASSPGGAASEQYF.

This clone appeared a single time. The chain combines TRBV7-2 with TRBJ2-7; possible D gene TRBD1, 5 bases. The V and J ends lost 3 bases and 0 bases respectively, with 9 bases between them. The length of the CDR3 is 14 residues. The germline V gene encodes CDR1 SGHTA and CDR2 FQGNSA. The CDR3 nucleotides read TGTGCCAGCAGCTTGGGGCGGAGCTCCTACGAGCAGTACTTC. Protein sequence: CASSLGRSSYEQYF.

This clone was observed a single time. This chain uses TRBV28 with TRBJ1-2; D remains ambiguous. The CDR3 runs to 11 residues. The germline V gene has CDR1 MDHEN and CDR2 SYDVKM. Trimming shortened V by 5 bases and J by 7 bases, and 8 bases separated the two germline ends. CDR3 nucleotides: TGTGCCAGCAGTATGACTGCTGGCTACACCTTC. Translating it yields CASSMTAGYTF.

The V gene is TRBV11-1, the J gene TRBJ2-2; weak D call: TRBD2 (5 bases). This CDR3 comprises 14 residues. V lost 5 bases to trimming and J lost 4 bases, with 11 bases between them. Germline CDR1 is SGHAT and CDR2 is FQDESV (reference sequence). The CDR3 sequence: CASSQVRGTGELFF. CDR3 in DNA: TGTGCCAGCAGCCAAGTTCGGGGCACCGGGGAGCTGTTTTTT.

The rearrangement joins TRBV2 to TRBJ2-3; 7 nucleotides line up with TRBD2. This CDR3 comprises 17 residues. After removal of 5 bases from V and 4 bases from J, the junction contained 15 bases not matched to a gene. Looked up from germline, CDR1 is SNHLY and CDR2 is FYNNEI. The CDR3 spells CASSPIRTSGGADTQYF. CDR3 nucleotide sequence: TGTGCCAGCAGTCCGATTAGGACTAGTGGGGGGGCAGATACGCAGTATTTT.

The genes are TRBV28 and TRBJ2-1; tentative D call: TRBD2 (6 bases). Germline V gene data show CDR1 as MDHEN and CDR2 as SYDVKM. V lost 7 bases and J lost 6, with 22 bases in between. The CDR3 is 16 amino acids. The CDR3 region is CASNSRGALGGNEQFF. The DNA for the CDR3 is TGTGCCAGCAATTCCCGCGGGGCCCTGGGGGGCAATGAGCAGTTCTTC. The full variable domain, rest sourced from reference TRBV28 and TRBJ2-1, is DVKVTQSSRYLVKRTGEKVFLECVQDMDHENMFWYRQDPGLGLRLIYFSYDVKMKEKGDIPEGYSVSREKKERFSLILESASTNQTSMYLCASNSRGALGGNEQFFGPGTRLTVL.

This clone was counted between two and nine times. The gene calls are TRBV24-1 and TRBJ1-5, with D possibly being TRBD1 (5 bases). Trimming stripped 9 bases from V and 4 bases from J, with 15 bases between. Per germline, CDR1 KGHDR and CDR2 SFDVKD. This CDR3 is 14 amino acids long. CDR3 in amino acids: CATPIGGSNQPQHF. The CDR3 region has the DNA TGTGCCACCCCAATTGGGGGGTCAAATCAGCCCCAGCATTTT.

V gene TRBV9 combines with J gene TRBJ2-7; 8 nucleotides align to TRBD2. CDR1 and CDR2 (germline): SGDLS, YYNGEE. The ends lost 5 bases at V and 2 bases at J; junction bases unmatched: 9. This CDR3 is 15 amino acids long. The CDR3 DNA reads as TGTGCCAGCAGTGAGGCGGCGGGAGGCACCTACGAGCAGTACTTC. This gives the protein CASSEAAGGTYEQYF.

The chain carries TRBV2 and TRBJ1-2; D is uncertain. The CDR3 has 14 residues. Looked up from germline, CDR1 is SNHLY and CDR2 is FYNNEI. Deletions cut 0 bases from V and 4 bases from J, with 9 bases between. CDR3 bases: TGTGCCAGCAGTGAAGCGCTGTCAGGCTATGGCTACACCTTC. As protein: CASSEALSGYGYTF. The full variable domain, in which reference TRBV2 and TRBJ1-2 provide the parts outside the CDR3, is EPEVTQTPSHQVTQMGQEVILRCVPISNHLYFYWYRQILGQKVEFLVSFYNNEISEKSEIFDDQFSVERPDGSNFTLKIRSTKLEDSAMYFCASSEALSGYGYTFGSGTRLTVV.

The rearrangement joins TRBV12-5 to TRBJ1-5; D remains ambiguous. CDR3 length: 14 amino acids. V lost 0 bases, J lost 4 bases, and 7 bases lay in between. Germline lookup yields CDR1 LGHNT and CDR2 FRNRAP. The CDR3 sequence: CASGLVVGNQPQHF. Here the CDR3 DNA reads TGTGCTAGTGGTTTGGTTGTCGGGAATCAGCCCCAGCATTTT.

The CDR3 loop is CATSRGRADTQYF. The CDR3 DNA follows: TGTGCCACCAGCAGGGGGAGGGCAGATACGCAGTATTTT. The chain combines TRBV15 with TRBJ2-3; TRBD2 agrees at 7 bases. Germline CDR1 and CDR2: LNHNV and YYDKDF (reference sequence). The CDR3 runs 13 residues. Trimming removed 3 bases from V and 4 bases from J; junction bases left unmatched: 1.

The V and J genes are TRBV12-5 and TRBJ1-1; no definite D call. CDR1 LGHNT and CDR2 FRNRAP come from the germline V gene. V shed 6 bases and J shed 4 bases, with 15 bases lying between them. CDR3 length equals 14 residues. The DNA of the CDR3 is TGTGCTAGTGGATCCAGCGGGTTTGGCACTGAAGCTTTCTTT. It encodes CASGSSGFGTEAFF.

The rearrangement links TRBV11-1 to TRBJ2-5; D not certain. The germline V gene has CDR1 SGHAT and CDR2 FQDESV (reference sequence). The ends were cut back, 2 bases at V and 7 bases at J, with 11 bases in the middle. The CDR3 is made up of 13 amino acids. The CDR3 bases are TGTGCCAGCAGCTTAAGAGGTTTGGCGACCCAGTACTTC. Protein product: CASSLRGLATQYF.

The rearrangement links TRBV5-6 to TRBJ1-5; tentatively, D is TRBD1 (6 bases). Germline CDR1 reads SGHDT; CDR2 reads YYEEEE. The V gene lost 4 bases and the J gene lost 2 bases, with 19 bases spanning the gap. This CDR3 contains 17 residues. Here the CDR3 reads CASSPSVGARGNQPQHF. CDR3 nucleotide sequence: TGTGCCAGCAGCCCCAGCGTGGGGGCGAGAGGCAATCAGCCCCAGCATTTT.